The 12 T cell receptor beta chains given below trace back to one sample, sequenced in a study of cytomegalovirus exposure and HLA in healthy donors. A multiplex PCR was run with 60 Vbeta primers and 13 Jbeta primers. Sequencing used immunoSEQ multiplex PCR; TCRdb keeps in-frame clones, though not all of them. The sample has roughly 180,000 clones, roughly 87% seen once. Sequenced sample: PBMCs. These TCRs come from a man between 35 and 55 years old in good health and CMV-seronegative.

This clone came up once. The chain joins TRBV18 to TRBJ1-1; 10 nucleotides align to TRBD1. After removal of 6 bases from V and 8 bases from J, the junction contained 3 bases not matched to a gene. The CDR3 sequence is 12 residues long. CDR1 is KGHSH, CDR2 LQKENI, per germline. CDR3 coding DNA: TGTGCCAGCTCCACGGGACAGGGGGAAGCTTTCTTT. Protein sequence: CASSTGQGEAFF. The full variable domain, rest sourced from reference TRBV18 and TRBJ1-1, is NAGVMQNPRHLVRRRGQEARLRCSPMKGHSHVYWYRQLPEEGLKFMVYLQKENIIDESGMPKERFSAEFPKEGPSILRIQQVVRGDSAAYFCASSTGQGEAFFGQGTRLTVV.

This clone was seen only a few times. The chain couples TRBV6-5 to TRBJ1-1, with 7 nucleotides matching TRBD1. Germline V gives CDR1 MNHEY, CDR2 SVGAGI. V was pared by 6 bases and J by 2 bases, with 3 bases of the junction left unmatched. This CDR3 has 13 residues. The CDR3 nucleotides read TGTGCCAGCAGCAACAGGGGTAACACTGAAGCTTTCTTT. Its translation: CASSNRGNTEAFF.

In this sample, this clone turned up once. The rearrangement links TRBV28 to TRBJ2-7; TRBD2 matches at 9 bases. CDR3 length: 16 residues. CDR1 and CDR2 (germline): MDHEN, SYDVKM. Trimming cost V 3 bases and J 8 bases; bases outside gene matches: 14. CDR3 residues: CASSFSGLAGKYKQYF. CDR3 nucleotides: TGTGCCAGCAGTTTTAGTGGCCTAGCGGGAAAGTACAAGCAGTACTTC.

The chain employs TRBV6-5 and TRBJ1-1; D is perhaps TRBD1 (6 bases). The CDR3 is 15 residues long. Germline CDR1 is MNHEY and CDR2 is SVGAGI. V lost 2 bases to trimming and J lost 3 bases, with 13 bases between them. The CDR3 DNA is TGTGCCAGCAGTTACCTGGCAGGGGAGTACACTGAAGCTTTCTTT. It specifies CASSYLAGEYTEAFF.

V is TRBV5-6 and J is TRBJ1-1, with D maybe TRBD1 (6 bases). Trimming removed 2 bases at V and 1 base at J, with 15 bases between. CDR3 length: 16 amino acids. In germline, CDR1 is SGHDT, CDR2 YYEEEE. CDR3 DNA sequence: TGTGCCAGCAGCTTAGGGCAGGGGACCAAGAACACTGAAGCTTTCTTT. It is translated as CASSLGQGTKNTEAFF.

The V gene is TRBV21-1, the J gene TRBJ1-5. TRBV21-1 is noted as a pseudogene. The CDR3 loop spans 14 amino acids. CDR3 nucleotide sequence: TGTGCCAGCAGCAAAGACCCTCGCGGGAGGCCCCAGCATTTT. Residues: CASSKDPRGRPQHF.

The CDR3: CATGFSTSATDTQYF. CDR3 in DNA: TGTGCCACCGGATTCTCAACTAGCGCGACAGATACGCAGTATTTT. The V gene is TRBV15, the J gene TRBJ2-3, with 7 bases that match TRBD2. V lost 8 bases and J lost 3; bases outside the gene matches: 11. CDR3 length: 15 residues. In germline, CDR1 is LNHNV, CDR2 YYDKDF (reference sequence).

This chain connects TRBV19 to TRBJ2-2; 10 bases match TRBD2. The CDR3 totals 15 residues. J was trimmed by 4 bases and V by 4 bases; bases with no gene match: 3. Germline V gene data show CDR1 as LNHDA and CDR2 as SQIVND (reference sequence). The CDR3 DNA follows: TGTGCCAGTAGTAGCAGCGGGAGGGGCACCGGGGAGCTGTTTTTT. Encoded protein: CASSSSGRGTGELFF.

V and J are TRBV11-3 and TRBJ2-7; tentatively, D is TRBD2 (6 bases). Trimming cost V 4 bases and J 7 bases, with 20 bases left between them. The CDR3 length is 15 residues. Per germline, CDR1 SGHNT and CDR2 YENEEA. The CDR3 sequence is CASSSAASATGEQYF. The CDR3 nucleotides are TGTGCCAGCAGCTCAGCTGCTAGCGCTACGGGGGAGCAGTACTTC.

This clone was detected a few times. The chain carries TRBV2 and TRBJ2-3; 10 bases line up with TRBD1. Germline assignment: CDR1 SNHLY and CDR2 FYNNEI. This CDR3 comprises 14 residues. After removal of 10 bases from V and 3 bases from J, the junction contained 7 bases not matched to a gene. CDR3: CAILDRGRTDTQYF. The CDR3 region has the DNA TGTGCCATCTTGGACAGGGGGAGAACAGATACGCAGTATTTT.

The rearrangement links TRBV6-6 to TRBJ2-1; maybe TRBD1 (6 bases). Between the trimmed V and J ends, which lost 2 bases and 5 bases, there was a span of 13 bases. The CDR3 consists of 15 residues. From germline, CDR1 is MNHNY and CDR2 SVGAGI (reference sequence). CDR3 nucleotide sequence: TGTGCCAGCAGTTACGAACAGGGTTTCAACAATGAGCAGTTCTTC. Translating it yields CASSYEQGFNNEQFF.

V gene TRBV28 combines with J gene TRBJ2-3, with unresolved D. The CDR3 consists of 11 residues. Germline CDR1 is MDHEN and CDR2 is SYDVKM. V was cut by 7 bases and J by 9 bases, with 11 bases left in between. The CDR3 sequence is CASTLARTQYF. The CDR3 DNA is TGTGCCAGCACCTTAGCCCGGACGCAGTATTTT.